These 3 T cell receptor beta chains were all obtained from the same sample, sequenced in a study of T-cell reconstitution after alpha-beta-depleted transplantation in children. Unique molecular identifiers were incorporated into the prepared TCRbeta library. TCRdb re-called the PCR reads through MiXCR, storing one row per CDR3 protein. The sample carries around 340,000 distinct CDR3 sequences, about an eighth recorded once. This material consisted of PBMCs, taken from the stem cell graft. The receptors shown here come from a human donor who donated a stem cell graft to a child with Fanconi anemia.

This clonotype was seen many times. The chain links TRBV5-1 to TRBJ1-1; no clear D gene. This CDR3 comprises 13 residues. V lost 3 bases and J 1 base, leaving 7 bases between the germline ends. CDR1 is SGHRS and CDR2 is YFSETQ in the germline V gene. Here the CDR3 reads CASSSPGNTEAFF. The CDR3 DNA sequence: TGCGCCAGCAGCTCTCCGGGGAACACTGAAGCTTTCTTT. The entire variable domain, with the rest obtained from reference TRBV5-1 and TRBJ1-1, is as follows: KAGVTQTPRYLIKTRGQQVTLSCSPISGHRSVSWYQQTPGQGLQFLFEYFSETQRNKGNFPGRFSGRQFSNSRSEMNVSTLELGDSALYLCASSSPGNTEAFFGQGTRLTVV.

This clonotype has more than one count but fewer than ten. V and J are TRBV6-2 or TRBV6-3 and TRBJ1-5; 7 bases are a match to TRBD1. Trimming at V came to 4 bases and at J to 1 base, leaving 10 bases not matched to a gene. The CDR3 is 17 residues long. Germline assignment: CDR1 MNHEY and CDR2 SVGEGT. The CDR3 sequence is CASSSLKGQSSNQPQHF. CDR3 in DNA: TGTGCCAGCAGTTCCCTTAAGGGACAGTCGAGCAATCAGCCCCAGCATTTT.

This chain links TRBV11-2 with TRBJ2-7; D not resolved. In germline, CDR1 is SGHAT, CDR2 FQNNGV. There are 15 residues in the CDR3. V was shortened by 2 bases and J by 0 bases, with 11 bases between the two germline ends. CDR3 loop: CASSLKFGFSYEQYF. The CDR3, as DNA: TGTGCCAGCAGCTTAAAGTTCGGGTTCTCCTACGAGCAGTACTTC.